This is a list of T cell receptor beta chains from one sample in a study of blood T cells in healthy people across ages. TCRdb recomputed calls from the 5' RACE reads with MiXCR, one row per CDR3 protein. The table records about 1.8 million distinct CDR3 sequences, about 50% of them present only once. The specimen sequenced was blood. These TCRs come from a woman aged 40 to 50 in good health. Each CDR3 is given with its conserved first and last residue. Each record gives: V gene, J gene, CDR3 length, clone size, D gene, CDR3 protein, CDR3 DNA. A D gene is named only where the DNA matches it firmly. The size of a clone is reported for some rows only, either as once, few or many, or as a class for expanded clones.

TRBV15	TRBJ2-5	16	NA	TRBD1	CATSRVRTGGIETQYF	TGTGCCACCAGCAGAGTTCGGACAGGGGGCATCGAGACCCAGTACTTC
TRBV4-3	TRBJ2-7	16	NA	NA	CASSLRTLSSYNEQYF	TGCGCCAGCAGCCTTCGGACTCTGAGCTCCTACAATGAGCAGTACTTC
TRBV6-2/TRBV6-3	TRBJ2-7	17	NA	TRBD2	CASSSPWTSGGVYEQYF	TGTGCCAGCAGTTCTCCCTGGACTAGCGGGGGAGTCTACGAGCAGTACTTC
TRBV12-3/TRBV12-4	TRBJ2-1	14	NA	TRBD1	CASNRGSKVNEQFF	TGTGCCAGCAACAGGGGAAGTAAGGTGAATGAGCAGTTCTTC
TRBV25-1	TRBJ2-7	15	few	NA	CASSTPGDFYYEQYF	TGTGCCAGCAGCACCCCAGGGGACTTTTACTACGAGCAGTACTTC
TRBV20-1	TRBJ2-5	18	few	TRBD2	CSARGDGRGLAYQETQYF	TGCAGTGCTAGGGGGGACGGCCGCGGACTAGCGTACCAAGAGACCCAGTACTTC
TRBV3-1	TRBJ2-1	16	NA	TRBD2	CASSTPGTRGYNEQFF	TGTGCCAGCAGCACACCCGGGACTAGGGGATACAATGAGCAGTTCTTC
TRBV6-6	TRBJ2-7	15	NA	NA	CASSVPGSSSYEQYF	TGTGCCAGCAGTGTCCCCGGCTCCAGCTCCTACGAGCAGTACTTC
TRBV6-2/TRBV6-3	TRBJ2-4	15	few	NA	CASSIPDSSKNIQYF	TGTGCCAGCAGTATACCGGACAGTTCCAAAAACATTCAGTACTTC
TRBV7-3	TRBJ2-1	15	NA	NA	CASSPGGQYYNEQFF	TGTGCCAGCAGCCCCGGGGGTCAGTACTACAATGAGCAGTTCTTC
TRBV29-1	TRBJ1-2	13	few	NA	CSVQTDTNYGYTF	TGCAGCGTCCAGACGGATACAAACTATGGCTACACCTTC